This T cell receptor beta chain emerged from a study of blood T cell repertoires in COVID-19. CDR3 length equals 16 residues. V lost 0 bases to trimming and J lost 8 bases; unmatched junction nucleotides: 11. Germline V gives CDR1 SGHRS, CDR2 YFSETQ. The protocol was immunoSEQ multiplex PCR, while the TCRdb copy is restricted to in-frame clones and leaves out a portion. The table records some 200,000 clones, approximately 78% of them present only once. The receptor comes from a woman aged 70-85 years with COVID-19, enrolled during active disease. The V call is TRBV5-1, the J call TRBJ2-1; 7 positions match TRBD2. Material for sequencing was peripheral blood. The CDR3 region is CASSLGLAHMADEQFF. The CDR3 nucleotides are TGCGCCAGCAGCTTGGGACTAGCCCACATGGCGGATGAGCAGTTCTTC.